The clone carrying this T cell receptor (beta chain) has a handful of counts. These data are taken from a study of blood T cells in healthy people across ages. V was clipped by 6 bases and J by 4 bases; unmatched bases: 11. CDR3 length: 16 residues. Germline V lookup: CDR1 MNHNY, CDR2 SVGAGI (reference sequence). Donors each provided about 10 milliliters of peripheral blood. The use of a sample-barcoded 5' primer and a J-beta primer mix characterized a second PCR of roughly 7 to 11 cycles. TCRdb re-derived calls from the 5' RACE reads in MiXCR, one entry per CDR3 protein. The data show approximately 2,000,000 distinct CDR3 sequences, with roughly two fifths seen just once and about 23% held by the top ten.

The chain employs TRBV6-6 and TRBJ1-1; 10 positions match TRBD1. This TCR was sampled from a human donor in good health. Material: blood. DNA for the CDR3: TGTGCCAGCAGGAAGGGGACAGGGGATTTTGGCACTGAAGCTTTCTTT. It is translated as CASRKGTGDFGTEAFF.